The 20 T cell receptor beta chains below come from one sample, sequenced in a study of shared clonotypes between healthy human individuals. Profiling relied on immunoSEQ multiplex PCR, and the TCRdb table lists in-frame clones only, not all of them. Altogether some 2,000,000 clones are present, 90% to 95% being singletons, with the ten largest covering roughly 0.13%. Sequenced sample: naive CD4+ T cells sorted from blood. The subset was: CD45RA+ positively selected. These receptors were collected from a man between 18 and 35 years old in good health.

J is TRBJ2-2 and V is TRBV25-1; 8 bases align to TRBD1. The CDR3 has 14 amino acids. Germline CDR1 is MGHDK and CDR2 is SYGVNS. Losses at the gene ends were 8 bases for V and 4 bases for J; bases not matched to a gene: 6. CDR3 nucleotide sequence: TGTGCCAGCCAGGCAGGGGGCAGCACCGGGGAGCTGTTTTTT. This gives the protein CASQAGGSTGELFF.

The V call is TRBV7-6, the J call TRBJ2-7; 9 bases fit TRBD2. The CDR3 is made up of 16 amino acids. The V segment lost 5 bases and the J segment 7 bases; nucleotides outside the gene matches: 15. Looked up from germline, CDR1 is SGHVS and CDR2 is FNYEAQ. The DNA for the CDR3 is TGTGCCAGCAGCCCGGAGGGAGCGGGAGGTCCTAGAGAGCAGTACTTC. Encoded protein: CASSPEGAGGPREQYF.

This clone was observed a single time. The chain uses TRBV14 and TRBJ2-7; D may be TRBD2 (6 bases). The V end was cut by 1 base, the J end by 6 bases, with 10 bases between. Per germline, CDR1 SGHDN and CDR2 FVKESK. CDR3 length equals 13 residues. CDR3 sequence reads: CASSQGPGGEQYF. The CDR3 DNA sequence: TGTGCCAGCAGCCAAGGCCCCGGGGGCGAGCAGTACTTC.

The chain uses TRBV27 and TRBJ1-5; the match to TRBD1 covers 9 bases. The CDR3 extends over 16 amino acids. Germline CDR1 is MNHEY and CDR2 is SMNVEV (reference sequence). The junction had 6 bases not matched to a gene; V was cut back by 2 bases and J by 4 bases. CDR3 coding DNA: TGTGCCAGCAGTTTAGGGACAGGGCTCGGGAATCAGCCCCAGCATTTT. As protein: CASSLGTGLGNQPQHF.

As for this clone: Other DNA sequences in this specimen translate into the identical CDR3. The rearrangement joins TRBV7-3 to TRBJ2-3; D is uncertain. V was pared by 2 bases and J by 0 bases, with 3 bases between. The CDR3 is 13 residues long. Looked up from germline, CDR1 is SGHTA and CDR2 is FQGTGA. In nucleotides, the CDR3 is TGTGCCAGCAGCTTAGGGAGCACAGATACGCAGTATTTT. This encodes CASSLGSTDTQYF.

The chain has TRBV5-1 and TRBJ2-3; a weak D match, TRBD1 (7 bases). CDR3 size: 16 residues. The V and J ends lost 0 bases and 5 bases respectively, with 16 bases between them. Germline values: CDR1 SGHRS, CDR2 YFSETQ. Written as DNA, the CDR3 is TGCGCCAGCAGCTTGGATCCGACAGGGAGGATAGATACGCAGTATTTT. Translated, it gives CASSLDPTGRIDTQYF.

J is TRBJ1-1 and V is TRBV2; a possible D gene is TRBD1 (6 bases). This CDR3 contains 15 residues. The V end lost 7 bases, the J end lost 4 bases, and 19 bases lay between the germline ends. Germline V lookup: CDR1 SNHLY, CDR2 FYNNEI. This CDR3 is CASNRRTAAVTEAFF. The CDR3 DNA reads as TGTGCCAGCAATCGACGGACAGCCGCGGTCACTGAAGCTTTCTTT.

V is TRBV6-5 and J is TRBJ2-7; 7 bases are a match to TRBD2. CDR3 length equals 13 residues. V dropped 6 bases and J dropped 4; count of bases not matched to a gene: 6. Germline V gene data show CDR1 as MNHEY and CDR2 as SVGAGI. The CDR3: CASSPGLGYEQYF. CDR3 coding DNA: TGTGCCAGCAGCCCCGGACTAGGTTACGAGCAGTACTTC.

Here the CDR3 DNA reads TGTGCCAGCGGGGGCTCTGGGGCCAACGTCCTGACTTTC. Its protein is CASGGSGANVLTF. The chain uses TRBV7-9 and TRBJ2-6, with D perhaps being TRBD1 or TRBD2 (5 bases each). The CDR3 extends over 13 amino acids. Per germline, CDR1 SEHNR and CDR2 FQNEAQ (reference sequence). V was pared by 8 bases and J by 0 bases, with 5 bases between.

The rearrangement joins TRBV29-1 to TRBJ1-1, with 7 nucleotides matching TRBD1. The CDR3 runs to 13 residues. Germline CDR1 and CDR2: SQVTM and ANQGSEA. The V and J ends lost 6 bases and 0 bases, in that order; junction bases with no gene match: 4. The DNA for the CDR3 is TGCAGCGTCTGGACAGGTTTGAACACTGAAGCTTTCTTT. It is translated as CSVWTGLNTEAFF.

The DNA for the CDR3 is TGTGCCAGCAGCTTAGAGGGTCTGGCCTATGGCTACACCTTC. Protein sequence: CASSLEGLAYGYTF. The chain combines TRBV7-9 with TRBJ1-2; D gene ambiguous. Per germline, CDR1 SEHNR and CDR2 FQNEAQ (reference sequence). The CDR3 has 14 residues. V lost 1 base to trimming and J lost 4 bases, with 10 bases between them.

J is TRBJ2-4 and V is TRBV6-5; possible D gene TRBD2, 6 bases. V was shortened by 6 bases and J by 10 bases, with 16 bases between the two germline ends. Germline V lookup: CDR1 MNHEY, CDR2 SVGAGI. There are 13 residues in the CDR3. The CDR3 protein is CASSPADGTIQYF. In DNA form, the CDR3 reads TGTGCCAGCAGCCCCGCGGACGGGACTATTCAGTACTTC.

Turning to this clone: This specimen includes other DNA sequences encoding the same CDR3. The rearrangement links TRBV28 to TRBJ1-4, with D possibly TRBD1 on 6 matching bases. The CDR3 sequence is 14 residues long. Deletions cut 5 bases from V and 3 bases from J, with 10 bases between. The germline V gene encodes CDR1 MDHEN and CDR2 SYDVKM. In DNA, the CDR3 is TGTGCCAGCAGTCTCCAGGGGTCTAATGAAAAACTGTTTTTT. Its translation is CASSLQGSNEKLFF.

This sequence joins TRBV19 and TRBJ1-2; TRBD1 is a possible D gene (5 bases). The V end lost 4 bases, the J end lost 4 bases, and 7 bases lay between the germline ends. The CDR3 extends over 12 amino acids. CDR1 and CDR2 (germline): LNHDA, SQIVND (reference sequence). CDR3 protein: CASSRQPYGYTF. The CDR3, as DNA: TGTGCCAGTAGTAGACAGCCCTATGGCTACACCTTC.

A single count supports this clone. J is TRBJ1-2 and V is TRBV14; D is unresolved. With 4 bases removed from V and 0 bases from J, the gap between germline ends came to 6 bases. The germline V gene encodes CDR1 SGHDN and CDR2 FVKESK. The length of the CDR3 is 13 residues. The DNA of the CDR3 is TGTGCCAGCAGCCCGTTGACTAACTATGGCTACACCTTC. As protein: CASSPLTNYGYTF.

J is TRBJ1-1 and V is TRBV27; D possibly corresponds to TRBD1 (5 bases). Trimming removed 5 bases at V and 1 base at J, with 8 bases between. In germline, CDR1 is MNHEY, CDR2 SMNVEV (reference sequence). The CDR3 extends over 13 amino acids. The CDR3 here is CASSKDTNTEAFF. The CDR3 region has the DNA TGTGCCAGCAGTAAGGACACGAACACTGAAGCTTTCTTT.

This sequence joins TRBV9 and TRBJ2-7, with 7 bases lining up with TRBD2. V shed 0 bases and J 3 bases; nucleotides not matched to a gene: 6. Germline values: CDR1 SGDLS, CDR2 YYNGEE. CDR3 length: 15 amino acids. CDR3 protein: CASSVGMGLSYEQYF. As DNA, the CDR3 is TGTGCCAGCAGCGTAGGAATGGGACTAAGCTACGAGCAGTACTTC. The whole variable domain, remainder taken from reference TRBV9 and TRBJ2-7, is DSGVTQTPKHLITATGQRVTLRCSPRSGDLSVYWYQQSLDQGLQFLIQYYNGEERAKGNILERFSAQQFPDLHSELNLSSLELGDSALYFCASSVGMGLSYEQYFGPGTRLTVT.

The chain is built from TRBV11-2 and TRBJ2-7; D may be TRBD2 (6 bases). This CDR3 is built from 13 residues. Trimming removed 3 bases at V and 5 bases at J, with 11 bases between. CDR1 and CDR2 from the germline V gene are SGHAT and FQNNGV. CDR3 bases: TGTGCCAGCAGCTTTTTAGGCGGGGACGAGCAGTACTTC. Its translation is CASSFLGGDEQYF.

The chain has TRBV6-5 and TRBJ1-3; D perhaps matches TRBD1 (6 bases). The V end was cut by 7 bases, the J end by 8 bases, with 9 bases between. The germline V gene encodes CDR1 MNHEY and CDR2 SVGAGI. CDR3 length: 11 residues. This chain's CDR3 is CASTDRDTIYF. Here the CDR3 DNA reads TGTGCCAGCACGGACAGAGACACCATATATTTT.

This chain uses TRBV14 with TRBJ2-3; tentative D call: TRBD1 (6 bases). Germline CDR1 SGHDN, CDR2 FVKESK. V was shortened by 5 bases and J by 2 bases, with 11 bases between the two germline ends. The CDR3 length is 14 residues. The CDR3: CASSLRDITDTQYF. CDR3 DNA sequence: TGTGCCAGCAGCTTGAGGGACATCACAGATACGCAGTATTTT.